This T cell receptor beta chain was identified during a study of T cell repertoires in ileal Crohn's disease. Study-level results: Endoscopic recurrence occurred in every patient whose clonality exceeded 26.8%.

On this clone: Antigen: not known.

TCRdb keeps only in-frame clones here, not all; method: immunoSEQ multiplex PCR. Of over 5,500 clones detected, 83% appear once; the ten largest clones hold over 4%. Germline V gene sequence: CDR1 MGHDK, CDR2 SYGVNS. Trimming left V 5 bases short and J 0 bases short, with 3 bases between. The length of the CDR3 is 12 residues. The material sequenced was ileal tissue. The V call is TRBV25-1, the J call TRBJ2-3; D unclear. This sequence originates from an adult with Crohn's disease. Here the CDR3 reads CASSQSTDTQYF. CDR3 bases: TGTGCCAGCAGTCAGAGCACAGATACGCAGTATTTT.